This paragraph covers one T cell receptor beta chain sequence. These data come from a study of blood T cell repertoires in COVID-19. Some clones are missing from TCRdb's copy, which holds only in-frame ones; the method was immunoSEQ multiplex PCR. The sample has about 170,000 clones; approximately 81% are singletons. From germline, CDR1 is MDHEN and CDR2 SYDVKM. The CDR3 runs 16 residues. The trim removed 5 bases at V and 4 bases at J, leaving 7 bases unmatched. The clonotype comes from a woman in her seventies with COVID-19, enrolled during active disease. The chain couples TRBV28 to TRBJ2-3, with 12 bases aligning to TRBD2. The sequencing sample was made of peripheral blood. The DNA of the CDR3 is TGTGCCAGCAGTCGCCGACTAGCGGGAGAGCCAGATACGCAGTATTTT. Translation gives CASSRRLAGEPDTQYF.